These T cell receptor beta chains were read from a single sample in a study of CD8+ T cells in alopecia areata. Repertoires were generated with immunoSEQ multiplex PCR, while TCRdb's copy carries only in-frame clones and drops some. This sample has about 150,000 clones; about 51% occur once, and the top ten carry approximately 19%. The specimen comprised CD8+ T cells sorted from blood, sampled at week 0. The receptor set was obtained from a human donor with alopecia areata. Both conserved end residues are part of each CDR3. The order of the fields is CDR3 protein, CDR3 DNA, V gene, D gene, clone size, J gene. The D gene is left open where the match is weak. Part of the rows lack a size; the others show once, few, many or a class for expanded clones.

CASSLAGEGSIWFF,TGTGCCAGCAGCTTAGCGGGGGAAGGATCCATATGGTTCTTC,TRBV7-8,NA,few,TRBJ2-1
CSVIGEGGDTQYF,TGCAGCGTGATAGGGGAGGGCGGAGATACGCAGTATTTT,TRBV29-1,TRBD2,NA,TRBJ2-3
CASSPGSNTEAFF,TGTGCCAGCAGCCCTGGCTCGAACACTGAAGCTTTCTTT,TRBV9,NA,few,TRBJ1-1
CASSQPGAAYEQYF,TGTGCCAGCAGCCAACCGGGCGCAGCCTACGAGCAGTACTTC,TRBV7-9,NA,NA,TRBJ2-7
CASGLDIRDRNSNQPQHF,TGTGCTAGTGGTTTGGACATCCGGGACCGCAATAGCAATCAGCCCCAGCATTTT,TRBV12-5,NA,NA,TRBJ1-5
CASSDQGSDTEAFF,TGTGCCAGCAGCGACCAGGGATCCGACACTGAAGCTTTCTTT,TRBV6-6,NA,NA,TRBJ1-1
CAGGYSGGAEFF,TGTGCCGGAGGATATAGCGGGGGGGCGGAGTTCTTC,TRBV2,TRBD2,few,TRBJ2-1
CAISEGGGREAFF,TGTGCCATCAGTGAGGGTGGTGGACGTGAAGCTTTCTTT,TRBV10-3,NA,NA,TRBJ1-1
CAWSVMENTEAFF,TGTGCCTGGAGTGTAATGGAGAACACTGAAGCTTTCTTT,TRBV30,NA,few,TRBJ1-1
CASRRTENTEAFF,TGTGCCAGCAGACGCACAGAAAACACTGAAGCTTTCTTT,TRBV7-9,NA,NA,TRBJ1-1
CASSMATHQPQHF,TGTGCCAGTAGTATGGCTACTCATCAGCCCCAGCATTTT,TRBV19,NA,NA,TRBJ1-5
CASRPEVRALSYEQYF,TGTGCCAGCAGACCTGAGGTGCGGGCCCTTTCCTACGAGCAGTACTTC,TRBV6-4,NA,NA,TRBJ2-7
CASSQAPGKEAFF,TGTGCCAGCAGCCAAGCCCCAGGGAAAGAAGCTTTCTTT,TRBV5-4,NA,few,TRBJ1-1
CSVEGMNTEAFF,TGCAGCGTTGAGGGAATGAACACTGAAGCTTTCTTT,TRBV29-1,NA,few,TRBJ1-1
CAVRLAGGRNEQFF,TGTGCCGTCCGGCTAGCGGGGGGACGCAATGAGCAGTTCTTC,TRBV5-4,TRBD2,few,TRBJ2-1
CAWRGTSGDEQFF,TGTGCCTGGAGGGGGACTAGCGGGGACGAGCAGTTCTTC,TRBV30,TRBD2,NA,TRBJ2-1
CASGYTDTQYF,TGTGCTAGTGGTTACACAGATACGCAGTATTTT,TRBV12-5,NA,NA,TRBJ2-3
CAWTTLNTEAFF,TGTGCCTGGACTACACTGAACACTGAAGCTTTCTTT,TRBV30,NA,NA,TRBJ1-1
CATEQGIGTGELFF,TGCGCCACCGAACAGGGGATAGGCACCGGGGAGCTGTTTTTT,TRBV4-1,TRBD1,few,TRBJ2-2
CASSYFTGNQPQHF,TGTGCCAGCAGCTATTTTACAGGGAATCAGCCCCAGCATTTT,TRBV5-6,NA,NA,TRBJ1-5
CASSQGVRGSNQPQHF,TGTGCCAGCAGCCAAGGTGTCCGAGGTAGCAATCAGCCCCAGCATTTT,TRBV4-2,NA,NA,TRBJ1-5
CASSAQNLRGDTQYF,TGTGCCAGCAGCGCCCAGAATCTTCGGGGAGATACGCAGTATTTT,TRBV9,NA,NA,TRBJ2-3
CASSPDQSYEQYF,TGTGCCAGCAGCCCCGACCAGAGCTACGAGCAGTACTTC,TRBV9,NA,NA,TRBJ2-7
CASSPPFVPILETQYF,TGTGCCAGCAGCCCGCCCTTCGTCCCGATCTTGGAGACCCAGTACTTC,TRBV13,NA,NA,TRBJ2-5
CSVEGATVRDNEQFF,TGCAGCGTTGAGGGGGCGACGGTAAGGGACAATGAGCAGTTCTTC,TRBV29-1,NA,NA,TRBJ2-1
CASSAIRGPAETQYF,TGTGCCAGCAGCGCCATCCGGGGGCCAGCGGAGACCCAGTACTTC,TRBV9,NA,NA,TRBJ2-5
CAIIRGENEKLFF,TGTGCCATCATCAGGGGGGAAAATGAAAAACTGTTTTTT,TRBV2,TRBD1,NA,TRBJ1-4
CASSLRDTPNTGELFF,TGTGCCAGCAGCTTAAGGGACACACCGAACACCGGGGAGCTGTTTTTT,TRBV7-9,NA,few,TRBJ2-2
CASSRVIYEQYF,TGTGCCAGCAGTCGTGTCATCTACGAGCAGTACTTC,TRBV14,NA,few,TRBJ2-7
CASSESEIYEQYF,TGTGCCAGCAGTGAATCGGAGATCTACGAGCAGTACTTC,TRBV25-1,NA,NA,TRBJ2-7
CASSLTGDRETHEQYF,TGCGCCAGCAGCTTGACTGGGGACAGGGAGACCCACGAGCAGTACTTC,TRBV5-1,TRBD1,NA,TRBJ2-7
CASSPAGPEQYF,TGCGCCAGCAGCCCCGCAGGACCAGAGCAGTACTTC,TRBV5-1,NA,NA,TRBJ2-7
CASRTGTGGFHEQYF,TGTGCCAGCAGAACCGGGACAGGGGGCTTCCACGAGCAGTACTTC,TRBV7-2,TRBD1,NA,TRBJ2-7
CASSLPDRAVADTQYF,TGTGCCAGCAGCTTACCTGACAGGGCGGTCGCAGATACGCAGTATTTT,TRBV7-9,TRBD1,NA,TRBJ2-3
CASSERYEAFF,TGTGCCAGCAGTGAAAGATATGAAGCTTTCTTT,TRBV2,NA,few,TRBJ1-1
CASRHPGTRANVLTF,TGTGCCAGCAGACATCCGGGGACCCGGGCCAACGTCCTGACTTTC,TRBV7-2,NA,NA,TRBJ2-6
CASSYDGVTGYTF,TGTGCCAGCAGTTACGACGGGGTTACCGGCTACACCTTC,TRBV6-6,NA,NA,TRBJ1-2
CASSVGTGNQETQYF,TGTGCCAGCAGCGTCGGGACAGGCAATCAAGAGACCCAGTACTTC,TRBV9,TRBD1,few,TRBJ2-5
CASRQRGQGINQPQHF,TGTGCCAGCCGTCAAAGGGGACAGGGGATCAATCAGCCCCAGCATTTT,TRBV27,TRBD1,NA,TRBJ1-5
CAWGLRTGNGETQYF,TGTGCCTGGGGTTTAAGGACAGGGAACGGGGAGACCCAGTACTTC,TRBV30,TRBD1,once,TRBJ2-5
CASSWDRDETQYF,TGTGCCAGCAGCTGGGACAGGGATGAGACCCAGTACTTC,TRBV5-6,TRBD1,NA,TRBJ2-5